This T cell receptor (beta chain) was found in a study of cytomegalovirus exposure and HLA in healthy donors. Study results and caveats: CMV serostatus was the sole immune exposure information available.

Of note for this clone: Its antigen is still unknown.

Use of 60 Vbeta and 13 Jbeta primers characterized the PCR. Some clones are missing from TCRdb's copy, which holds only in-frame ones; the method was immunoSEQ multiplex PCR. The table has tens of thousands of clones, 70% to 80% seen once. Germline V gives CDR1 SQVTM, CDR2 ANQGSEA. CDR3 size: 12 residues. The junction had 9 bases not matched to a gene; V was cut back by 6 bases and J by 8 bases. Source material: PBMCs. The chain carries TRBV29-1 and TRBJ1-1; 7 bases are a match to TRBD1. The sequence came from a man in his fifties in good health and CMV-seronegative. The CDR3 region is CSVETGSLEAFF. The CDR3 DNA reads as TGCAGCGTGGAGACAGGGTCTTTAGAAGCTTTCTTT.